This entry is about one T cell receptor beta chain. This specimen includes other DNA sequences encoding the same CDR3. Germline CDR1 and CDR2: MNHNY and SVGAGI (reference sequence). The J segment lost 4 bases and the V segment lost 2 bases, leaving 3 bases of the junction unmatched. This CDR3 has 15 amino acids. The sample is drawn from a study of shared clonotypes between healthy human individuals. Generated by immunoSEQ multiplex PCR, the TCRdb table keeps only in-frame clones and is missing some. The table includes 600,000 to 800,000 clones, approximately 72% detected once. This rearrangement joins TRBV6-6 to TRBJ2-7, with 12 bases matching TRBD2. Sequenced input: memory CD4+ T cells sorted from blood. Subset described: CD45RA-negative fraction. The sequence derives from a woman younger than 45 in good health. In DNA form, the CDR3 reads TGTGCCAGCAGTTACGGGACTAGCGGGCCTTACGAGCAGTACTTC. Residues: CASSYGTSGPYEQYF.